This TCR beta chain was found in a study of shared clonotypes between healthy human individuals. General study findings and limits: Unshared clonotypes carried lower generation probabilities than those common to all four donors.

This table comes from immunoSEQ multiplex PCR, and its TCRdb copy is limited to in-frame clones, with some not included. The table records about 820,000 clones, over 90% of them present only once. V gave up 7 bases and J gave up 2 bases; unmatched junction bases: 7. The CDR3 has 15 residues. Germline CDR1 reads ENHRY; CDR2 reads SYGVKD. The naive CD8 fraction comprised CD45RO-negative cells positively selected for CCR7 and excluded terminally differentiated effector memory CD45RA+ cells. Of note for this clone: Antigen unknown.

Sequenced material: naive CD8+ T cells sorted from blood. The chain recombines TRBV10-3 with TRBJ1-3; 8 positions match TRBD1. The TCR originated in a man aged 25-45 years in good health. The CDR3 coding sequence is TGTGCCATCACCGACAGGGGTACTGCTGGAAACACCATATATTTT. Amino acid sequence: CAITDRGTAGNTIYF.